The sequence of this T cell receptor (beta chain) was determined in a study of metastatic and nonmetastatic thyroid tumors. Study conclusions and caveats: When malignant thyroid tumors were compared with benign nodules, TCR beta diversity was reportedly significantly higher in the malignant tumors. This held in both blood and tumor samples.

Until they underwent thyroid surgery, no patient had received any treatment. Original methodology: Building a distant-metastasis classifier for papillary thyroid cancer drew on CDR3 differences across clinicopathological groups. TCRdb reprocessed the PCR reads using MiXCR. These V and J calls are TCRdb output, not the study's own analysis. Among fewer than 25,000 clones, roughly 20% were seen once, and the ten largest hold 25% to 30%. Trimming removed 2 bases from V and 6 bases from J, with 11 bases in between. Germline CDR1 reads MDHEN; CDR2 reads SYDVKM. The CDR3 length is 14 residues. This clone was observed at least ten times. Its antigen is not known.

This TCR was recovered from a female donor with papillary thyroid cancer or a benign thyroid nodule (not recorded which). Some clones in this sample may be carry-over from other donors' samples. The specimen was blood. The chain recombines TRBV28 with TRBJ2-4, with a weak D call TRBD1 (6 bases). The CDR3 nucleotides read TGTGCCAGCAGTTTACCCCAGGACAGAAACATTCAGTACTTC. Translation gives CASSLPQDRNIQYF.